This T cell receptor beta chain derives from a study of CD8 T cells in ankylosing spondylitis. Study-wide points: Matched ankylosing spondylitis synovial fluid reportedly showed significant enrichment of disease-linked clones. Roughly 8 highly homologous variants made up a TCR beta motif that seemed to typify ankylosing spondylitis blood.

Quantitative 5'-RACE with molecular barcodes produced the TCR beta libraries. TCRdb itself ran the 5' RACE reads through MiXCR, one entry per CDR3 protein. Of about 200,000 distinct CDR3 sequences listed, roughly 24% are singletons. Points on this clonotype: The target antigen is unknown.

Material for sequencing was blood, either unsorted or a sorted T cell fraction (not recorded which). This receptor was identified in a male donor with ankylosing spondylitis or in good health (not recorded which).

Here the CDR3 DNA reads TGCAGCGGTACTCCTAGGGCAGGAGATACAGGAAAAGATACGCAGTATTTT. Translation gives CSGTPRAGDTGKDTQYF. The V and J genes are TRBV29-1 and TRBJ2-3, with a possible D match to TRBD1 (5 bases). The CDR3 spans 17 residues. Germline values: CDR1 SQVTM, CDR2 ANQGSEA. Trimming removed 7 bases at V and 5 bases at J, with 28 bases between.